This TCR beta chain was identified during a study of response to subunit inactivated influenza vaccine. Germline V CDR1 and CDR2: SGHRS, YFSETQ. The CDR3 contains 14 residues. Deletions cut 0 bases from V and 1 base from J, with 7 bases between. MiXCR, applied by TCRdb to the RT-PCR reads, yields one record per CDR3 protein. Among a few hundred thousand distinct CDR3 sequences listed, around a fifth were seen once. The table lists this clonotype with many counts. The antigen is not known. Study conclusions and caveats: New T cells are recruited in small numbers by each seasonal influenza vaccination, according to the authors' suggestion.

This rearrangement joins TRBV5-1 to TRBJ1-1; D is uncertain. The material was PBMCs from blood, obtained approximately 20 months after vaccination. This sequence originates from a man in his fifties or sixties who received an inactivated influenza vaccine. The CDR3 here is CASSLGAANTEAFF. The CDR3 nucleotides are TGCGCCAGCAGCTTGGGGGCTGCGAACACTGAAGCTTTCTTT. Drawing the rest from reference TRBV5-1 and TRBJ1-1, the complete variable domain is KAGVTQTPRYLIKTRGQQVTLSCSPISGHRSVSWYQQTPGQGLQFLFEYFSETQRNKGNFPGRFSGRQFSNSRSEMNVSTLELGDSALYLCASSLGAANTEAFFGQGTRLTVV.